These 24 T cell receptor beta chains came from one sample sequenced in a study of shared clonotypes between healthy human individuals. Sequencing was performed with immunoSEQ multiplex PCR; in TCRdb, only in-frame clones are kept and a portion is missing. Among some 1.5 million clones, approximately 98% were seen once, and the ten largest hold about 0.45%. Sequenced material: naive CD4+ T cells sorted from blood. Subset noted: CD45RA+ positively selected. Receptor source: a man aged 25 to 40 in good health.

This chain uses TRBV30 with TRBJ2-5; no clear D gene. The germline gives CDR1 GTSNPN, CDR2 SVGIG (reference sequence). V dropped 5 bases and J dropped 1 base, with 11 bases sitting between them. The CDR3 covers 13 residues. CDR3 nucleotide sequence: TGTGCCTGGGAACATCTGGCCCAAGAGACCCAGTACTTC. Translating it yields CAWEHLAQETQYF.

This chain joins TRBV27 and TRBJ2-1, with TRBD2 matching over 12 bases. The CDR3 totals 15 residues. Per the germline V gene, CDR1 is MNHEY and CDR2 is SMNVEV (reference sequence). V was clipped by 2 bases and J by 8 bases; unmatched bases: 4. The CDR3 DNA reads as TGTGCCAGCAGTTTACGACTAGCGGGAGTGGATGAGCAGTTCTTC. It specifies CASSLRLAGVDEQFF.

V and J are TRBV9 and TRBJ2-3; 9 bases map to TRBD2. Trimming took 3 bases from V and 1 from J; bases not matched to a gene: 6. CDR3 size: 16 residues. Germline CDR1 is SGDLS and CDR2 is YYNGEE. CDR3 in DNA: TGTGCCAGCAGCGCTAGACGGACTAGCGGCACAGATACGCAGTATTTT. It is translated as CASSARRTSGTDTQYF.

V gene TRBV9 combines with J gene TRBJ2-1; perhaps TRBD1 as D (6 bases). The CDR3 contains 15 residues. The germline gives CDR1 SGDLS, CDR2 YYNGEE. Deletions cut 3 bases from V and 5 bases from J, with 15 bases between. For the CDR3, the DNA is TGTGCCAGCAGCGCTACAGGGTACCCTAACAATGAGCAGTTCTTC. Its translation: CASSATGYPNNEQFF.

The chain recombines TRBV5-1 with TRBJ2-7, with 11 bases fitting TRBD2. Trimming removed 0 bases from V and 5 bases from J; junction bases left unmatched: 13. The CDR3 extends over 18 amino acids. Germline lookup yields CDR1 SGHRS and CDR2 YFSETQ. CDR3 protein: CASSLARLAGGSLDEQYF. The CDR3 DNA follows: TGCGCCAGCAGCTTGGCCCGGCTAGCGGGAGGCAGCCTTGACGAGCAGTACTTC.

The chain links TRBV28 to TRBJ2-5; D is undetermined. V lost 6 bases to trimming and J lost 5 bases, with 19 bases between them. Germline V gene sequence: CDR1 MDHEN, CDR2 SYDVKM. CDR3 length equals 15 residues. CDR3 bases: TGTGCCAGCAGCACTTCCGGAGAGGAGAGTGAGACCCAGTACTTC. Protein sequence: CASSTSGEESETQYF.

V and J are TRBV10-2 and TRBJ2-3, with a tentative D call TRBD1 (5 bases). The CDR3 sequence is 14 residues long. CDR1 and CDR2 (germline): WSHSY, SAAADI. Trimming removed 4 bases at V and 0 bases at J, with 8 bases between. The chain's CDR3 is CASSASGSTDTQYF. CDR3 DNA sequence: TGCGCCAGCAGTGCTTCAGGGAGCACAGATACGCAGTATTTT.

The chain joins TRBV7-2 to TRBJ1-2; D remains unclear. The CDR3 has 13 amino acids. Trimming shortened V by 5 bases and J by 4 bases, and 11 bases separated the two germline ends. Germline-derived CDR1 and CDR2 are SGHTA and FQGNSA. The CDR3 bases are TGTGCCAGCAGCCTTGACGGATCCTATGGCTACACCTTC. Its protein product is CASSLDGSYGYTF.

This clone is a singleton in its sample. This same CDR3 is encoded by further DNA sequences in the sample. The chain is built from TRBV7-3 and TRBJ1-1; D remains ambiguous. Deletions cut 2 bases from V and 0 bases from J, with 4 bases between. The CDR3 is 13 residues long. Germline V lookup: CDR1 SGHTA, CDR2 FQGTGA. CDR3 nucleotides: TGTGCCAGCAGCTTACATATGAACACTGAAGCTTTCTTT. This sequence encodes CASSLHMNTEAFF.

This sequence joins TRBV28 and TRBJ1-2; no firm D call. Germline values: CDR1 MDHEN, CDR2 SYDVKM. V shed 7 bases and J shed 7 bases, with 19 bases lying between them. CDR3 length equals 14 residues. The CDR3 DNA reads as TGTGCCAGCACCAAAAAACGGAGGGAGGGTGGCTACACCTTC. Amino acids: CASTKKRREGGYTF.

The chain couples TRBV5-8 to TRBJ2-7; a possible D gene is TRBD1 (5 bases). The CDR3 has 14 amino acids. V was pared by 0 bases and J by 2 bases, with 9 bases between. In germline, CDR1 is SGHTS, CDR2 YDEGEE. CDR3 sequence reads: CASSLEGLTYEQYF. As DNA, the CDR3 is TGTGCCAGCAGCTTGGAGGGGCTCACCTACGAGCAGTACTTC.

The chain recombines TRBV11-3 with TRBJ1-1; D remains unclear. Trimming left V 0 bases short and J 8 bases short, with 10 bases between. The CDR3 has 13 amino acids. Germline V gene sequence: CDR1 SGHNT, CDR2 YENEEA. The CDR3 region is CASSLDSSQEAFF. CDR3 nucleotide sequence: TGTGCCAGCAGCTTAGACTCTAGCCAAGAAGCTTTCTTT.

As regards this clone: It may be a read error: a sequence one base away is much more abundant. This chain connects TRBV28 to TRBJ1-5; 10 bases line up with TRBD1. This CDR3 comprises 13 residues. From germline, CDR1 is MDHEN and CDR2 SYDVKM. V trimming: 7 bases; J trimming: 5 bases; junction bases outside the gene matches: 2. CDR3 in DNA: TGTGCCAGCACCGGGACAGGGGATCAGCCCCAGCATTTT. Its translation is CASTGTGDQPQHF.

The chain couples TRBV6-5 to TRBJ2-5; 10 bases agree with TRBD2. CDR3 length: 16 residues. Per the germline V gene, CDR1 is MNHEY and CDR2 is SVGAGI. The ends lost 4 bases at V and 5 bases at J; junction bases unmatched: 10. CDR3 DNA sequence: TGTGCCAGCAGTTCAACAGGGACTAGCGTAGGGGAGACCCAGTACTTC. Amino acids: CASSSTGTSVGETQYF.

The V call is TRBV29-1, the J call TRBJ2-7; D may be TRBD1 (5 bases). V dropped 4 bases and J dropped 5 bases, with 9 bases sitting between them. Looked up from germline, CDR1 is SQVTM and CDR2 is ANQGSEA. This CDR3 has 11 amino acids. CDR3 sequence (DNA): TGCAGCGTTGTCAGGGTCAACGAGCAGTACTTC. It codes for CSVVRVNEQYF.

The chain combines TRBV10-3 with TRBJ2-1, with 9 bases that match TRBD2. The germline V gene has CDR1 ENHRY and CDR2 SYGVKD. The V gene end was trimmed by 10 bases and the J gene end by 0 bases; junction bases not matched to a gene: 10. The CDR3 totals 16 residues. CDR3 loop: CATGGLAGNSYNEQFF. The CDR3 DNA sequence: TGTGCCACAGGAGGGCTAGCGGGGAACTCCTACAATGAGCAGTTCTTC.

The chain combines TRBV9 with TRBJ2-4; D perhaps matches TRBD1 (6 bases). Trimming shortened V by 0 bases and J by 14 bases, and 15 bases separated the two germline ends. Per germline, CDR1 SGDLS and CDR2 YYNGEE. CDR3 size: 13 residues. CDR3 DNA sequence: TGTGCCAGCAGCGTAGGACAGGCCAACGACAAGTACTTC. Translation: CASSVGQANDKYF.

V usage is TRBV28 and J usage is TRBJ1-2, with 7 bases lining up with TRBD1. V lost 1 base and J lost 6; bases outside the gene matches: 5. Germline CDR1 reads MDHEN; CDR2 reads SYDVKM. CDR3 size: 14 residues. The CDR3 sequence: CASSLYDRVHGYTF. As DNA, the CDR3 is TGTGCCAGCAGTTTATACGACAGGGTTCATGGCTACACCTTC.

The chain carries TRBV7-9 and TRBJ2-3; 10 positions match TRBD2. The CDR3 runs to 16 residues. The trim removed 5 bases at V and 0 bases at J, leaving 5 bases unmatched. Germline V gene data show CDR1 as SEHNR and CDR2 as FQNEAQ (reference sequence). CDR3 DNA: TGTGCCAGCAGCCCGAGGACTAGCGGTAGCACAGATACGCAGTATTTT. This codes for CASSPRTSGSTDTQYF.

Of note for this clone: This sample includes further DNA sequences coding for the same CDR3. The chain couples TRBV5-1 to TRBJ1-4; D is unclear. The length of the CDR3 is 15 residues. The V end was cut by 0 bases, the J end by 0 bases, with 6 bases between. Germline V CDR1 and CDR2: SGHRS, YFSETQ. The CDR3 DNA reads as TGCGCCAGCAGCTTGGTGGGAACAACTAATGAAAAACTGTTTTTT. It encodes CASSLVGTTNEKLFF.

With regard to this clone: Other DNA sequences in this sample translate to the same CDR3. V is TRBV7-3 and J is TRBJ1-5; D is ambiguous. Germline CDR1 SGHTA, CDR2 FQGTGA. The CDR3 length is 13 residues. Between the trimmed V and J ends, which lost 0 bases and 5 bases, there was a span of 5 bases. Here the CDR3 DNA reads TGTGCCAGCAGCTTAACGCGTGATCAGCCCCAGCATTTT. This codes for CASSLTRDQPQHF.

This clone was counted a single time. The V gene is TRBV25-1, the J gene TRBJ1-5; possible D gene TRBD1, 5 bases. V was cut by 2 bases and J by 8 bases, with 10 bases left in between. The length of the CDR3 is 13 residues. CDR1 and CDR2 from the germline V gene are MGHDK and SYGVNS. CDR3 nucleotides: TGTGCCAGCAGTGAACAGGGTGGTGAGCCCCAGCATTTT. It translates to CASSEQGGEPQHF.

The chain carries TRBV11-2 and TRBJ1-1; TRBD1 agrees at 8 bases. The CDR3 extends over 14 amino acids. Germline trimming cut 3 bases from V and 5 bases from J; bases unmatched to any gene: 5. Germline values: CDR1 SGHAT, CDR2 FQNNGV. CDR3 in DNA: TGTGCCAGCAGCTTGAGACAGGGGAAGACTGAAGCTTTCTTT. As protein: CASSLRQGKTEAFF.

A few counts support this clone. The sample carries other DNA sequences with the same CDR3. This chain connects TRBV19 to TRBJ1-5; 7 bases agree with TRBD1. The CDR3 is 14 residues long. Germline V gene lookup returns CDR1 LNHDA and CDR2 SQIVND (reference sequence). V was clipped by 5 bases and J by 5 bases; unmatched bases: 6. The CDR3 DNA follows: TGTGCCAGTAGTCCGCGACAGGGCGATCAGCCCCAGCATTTT. This sequence encodes CASSPRQGDQPQHF.